The sequence of this T cell receptor beta chain was determined in a study of CD8+ T cells in alopecia areata. As for the study in general: Treated individuals took tofacitinib by mouth, 5 to 10 mg twice daily.

Treatment of the sample: oral pan-JAK inhibitor, 5-10 mg twice daily. V gave up 5 bases and J gave up 2 bases; unmatched junction bases: 6. CDR1 and CDR2 (germline): SGHTA, FQGNSA. This CDR3 spans 16 amino acids. Extracted RNA was reverse transcribed, and the resulting cDNA served as sequencing template. TCRdb's copy holds only in-frame clones and misses some; the assay was immunoSEQ multiplex PCR. The table includes about 190,000 clones, around three fifths detected once. The TCR sequence derives from a human donor with alopecia areata. The sample in question was CD4+ T cells sorted from blood, obtained at week 24, from a patient treated with tofacitinib. The chain is built from TRBV7-2 and TRBJ2-4; 10 bases are a match to TRBD1. The CDR3 DNA reads as TGTGCCAGCAGCCGCGGACAGGGGGTATCCAAAAACATTCAGTACTTC. Translating gives CASSRGQGVSKNIQYF. The full variable domain, completed using reference TRBV7-2 and TRBJ2-4, is GAGVSQSPSNKVTEKGKDVELRCDPISGHTALYWYRQSLGQGLEFLIYFQGNSAPDKSGLPSDRFSAERTGGSVSTLTIQRTQQEDSAVYLCASSRGQGVSKNIQYFGAGTRLSVL.